This T cell receptor beta chain comes out of a study of T-cell memory formation after mild COVID-19. Study background: For the most part, TCR clusters were specific to one donor.

Study outcomes and limitations: Mainly CM and EM harbored the contracting CD4+ clones; mainly EMRA harbored the CD8+ ones. Contracting clones from day 15 to 85 had balanced CD4/CD8; later expanders favoured CD4+. Memory from before infection featured some responding clones, which suggests cross-reactive memory joined.

One entry per CDR3 protein, called by TCRdb with MiXCR from the 5' RACE reads. The sample consists of around 250,000 distinct CDR3 sequences, about a sixth of them appearing once. This clonotype was detected many times. Antigen specificity is unknown. Germline V gene data show CDR1 as SEHNR and CDR2 as FQNEAQ (reference sequence). The CDR3 sequence is 16 residues long. V was clipped by 7 bases and J by 5 bases; unmatched bases: 13. Sequencing was carried out using PBMCs or a T cell subset sorted from them (not recorded which). The sequence was collected from a young man who had mild COVID-19 (a few samples of this study predate the infection). Cell type and time point are not known. The chain uses TRBV7-9 and TRBJ2-5; 10 nucleotides line up with TRBD2. CDR3 sequence reads: CASMAGERGGRETQYF. In DNA form, the CDR3 reads TGTGCCAGCATGGCGGGCGAGCGGGGGGGCCGGGAGACCCAGTACTTC.